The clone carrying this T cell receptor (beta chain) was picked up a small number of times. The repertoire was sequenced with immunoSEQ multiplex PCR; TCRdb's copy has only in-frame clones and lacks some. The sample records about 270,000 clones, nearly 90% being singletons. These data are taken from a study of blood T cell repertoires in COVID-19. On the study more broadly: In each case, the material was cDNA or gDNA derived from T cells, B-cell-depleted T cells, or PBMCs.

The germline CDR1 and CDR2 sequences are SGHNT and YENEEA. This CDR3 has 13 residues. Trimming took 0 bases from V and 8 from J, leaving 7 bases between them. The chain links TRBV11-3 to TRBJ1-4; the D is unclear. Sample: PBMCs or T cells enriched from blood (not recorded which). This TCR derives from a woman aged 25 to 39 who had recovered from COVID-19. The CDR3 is CASSLDRGEKLFF. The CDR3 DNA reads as TGTGCCAGCAGCTTAGATCGAGGGGAAAAACTGTTTTTT.